This T cell receptor beta chain was retrieved from a study of blood T cell repertoires in COVID-19. Germline CDR1 and CDR2: LNHDA and SQIVND (reference sequence). The CDR3 is 15 residues long. Trimming removed 3 bases from V and 7 bases from J, with 18 bases in between. This table comes from immunoSEQ multiplex PCR, and its TCRdb copy is limited to in-frame clones, with some not included. The sample lists 100,000 to 150,000 clones, 85% to 90% seen once, with 6.5% to 9% in the top ten. The source material was peripheral blood. The sequence was collected from a man in his forties or fifties with acute or convalescent COVID-19. This chain uses TRBV19 with TRBJ1-2, with no clear D. This CDR3 is CASSISARTLGGYTF. CDR3 DNA: TGTGCCAGTAGTATTAGCGCCCGGACGCTCGGTGGCTACACCTTC.